This is a list of T cell receptor beta chains from one sample in a study of Tregs in tolerant kidney transplant recipients. Clones were read by immunoSEQ multiplex PCR, and TCRdb kept only the in-frame ones, dropping some. There are approximately 67,000 clones in the sample; 80% to 95% occur only once, and 10% to 11% lies in the top ten. The material sequenced was CD8+ T cells from blood, taken before the transplant. The source is a human donor who received a combined kidney and bone marrow transplant. The CDR3 runs from the conserved cysteine through the conserved F or W. Fields, in order: D gene, clone size, J gene, V gene, CDR3 protein, CDR3 DNA. The D gene is left open where the match is weak. Some rows have no size entry. The others give once, few or many, or a class for an expanded clone.

>-|once|TRBJ2-7|TRBV11-2
CASSLVNEQYF
TGTGCCAGCAGCTTAGTTAACGAGCAGTACTTC
>TRBD2|-|TRBJ2-7|TRBV4-3
CASSQGQGLAYEQYF
TGCGCCAGCAGCCAAGGGCAAGGACTAGCCTACGAGCAGTACTTC
>-|-|TRBJ2-3|TRBV25-1
CASSEFGGKGTDTQYF
TGTGCCAGCAGTGAATTTGGGGGGAAAGGCACAGATACGCAGTATTTT
>TRBD2|few|TRBJ2-7|TRBV27
CASSLKSSGQHMTYEQYF
TGTGCCAGCAGTTTAAAGTCTAGCGGACAACATATGACCTACGAGCAGTACTTC
>-|-|TRBJ1-2|TRBV7-2
CASSPGTDYGYTF
TGTGCCAGCAGCCCCGGGACTGACTATGGCTACACCTTC
>-|once|TRBJ2-3|TRBV5-1
CASSLAGRRVFDTQYF
TGCGCCAGCAGCTTGGCTGGACGGAGGGTCTTTGATACGCAGTATTTT
>-|few|TRBJ2-1|TRBV10-2
CASSESRYNEQFF
TGCGCCAGCAGTGAGTCGAGGTACAATGAGCAGTTCTTC
>TRBD2|once|TRBJ2-1|TRBV11-3
CASSLALTSGRADEQFF
TGTGCCAGCAGCTTAGCTCTGACTAGCGGGAGAGCCGATGAGCAGTTCTTC
>TRBD1|-|TRBJ1-1|TRBV9
CASSVEAGQIKNTEAFF
TGTGCCAGCAGCGTAGAGGCGGGACAGATTAAGAACACTGAAGCTTTCTTT
>-|-|TRBJ1-1|TRBV7-9
CASSPVIGGAEAFF
TGTGCCAGCAGCCCGGTCATCGGGGGGGCTGAAGCTTTCTTT
>TRBD2|-|TRBJ2-1|TRBV5-1
CASSLRLAGEQFF
TGCGCCAGCAGCTTGCGACTAGCGGGAGAGCAGTTCTTC
>-|-|TRBJ2-5|TRBV7-9
CASSSGFTETQYF
TGTGCCAGCAGCTCGGGGTTTACAGAGACCCAGTACTTC
>-|-|TRBJ2-7|TRBV11-1
CASSLDSLTESSYEQYF
TGTGCCAGCAGCTTAGATTCCCTAACAGAGAGCTCCTACGAGCAGTACTTC
>-|-|TRBJ1-4|TRBV7-6
CASSLSVRGATNEKLFF
TGTGCCAGCAGCTTAAGCGTCAGGGGAGCAACTAATGAAAAACTGTTTTTT
>-|-|TRBJ2-2|TRBV9
CASKGAGELFF
TGTGCCAGCAAAGGGGCCGGGGAGCTGTTTTTT
>-|-|TRBJ2-7|TRBV5-4
CASSARPSAGWDEQYF
TGTGCCAGCAGCGCCCGCCCGTCTGCGGGATGGGACGAGCAGTACTTC
>-|-|TRBJ1-3|TRBV14
CASSPQGSGNTIYF
TGTGCCAGCAGCCCACAGGGCTCTGGAAACACCATATATTTT
>-|-|TRBJ1-4|TRBV2
CASSEAITATNEKLFF
TGTGCCAGCAGTGAAGCAATAACGGCAACTAATGAAAAACTGTTTTTT
>TRBD2|-|TRBJ2-7|TRBV6-1
CASSEPSGYLYEQYF
TGTGCCAGCAGTGAGCCTAGCGGCTACCTCTACGAGCAGTACTTC
>TRBD1|-|TRBJ1-2|TRBV6-1
CASSGTPEGARAGYTF
TGTGCCAGCAGTGGCACGCCGGAGGGGGCCAGGGCTGGCTACACCTTC